This entry concerns a single TCR beta chain. The data stem from a study of blood T cells in healthy people across ages. For the second PCR, which ran for about 7 to 11 cycles, a sample-barcoded 5' primer and a J-beta primer mix were used. TCRdb reanalysed the 5' RACE reads using MiXCR and keeps one entry per CDR3 protein. Among approximately 780,000 distinct CDR3 sequences, 20% to 30% were seen once, and the ten largest hold 3%. Trimming left V 2 bases short and J 6 bases short, with 7 bases between. Germline CDR1 SGHRS, CDR2 YFSETQ. CDR3 length: 12 residues. This sample was shared with a second study, whose subject was T cells of mothers and their children.

The sequence was obtained from a boy between 5 and 17 years old in good health. Sequenced input: blood. The chain carries TRBV5-1 and TRBJ2-3, with unresolved D. CDR3 protein: CASSLTFDTQYF. For the CDR3, the DNA is TGCGCCAGCAGCTTAACATTCGATACGCAGTATTTT.